The 9 T cell receptor beta chains listed next were all sequenced from one sample in a study of T cell responses to AZD1222 COVID-19 vaccine. The repertoire was sequenced with immunoSEQ multiplex PCR; TCRdb's copy has only in-frame clones and lacks some. The sample lists more than 150,000 clones, around 88% occurring once. This specimen consisted of peripheral blood, obtained on day 0 of AZD1222 vaccination. Every receptor here comes from an adult in good health.

The J gene is TRBJ2-1, the V gene TRBV5-6; D is undetermined. The length of the CDR3 is 15 residues. CDR1 is SGHDT, CDR2 YYEEEE, per germline. V lost 1 base and J lost 3, with 11 bases in between. For the CDR3, the DNA is TGTGCCAGCAGCTTGTGGCAGGCAAGCTACAATGAGCAGTTCTTC. It codes for CASSLWQASYNEQFF. Using reference TRBV5-6 and TRBJ2-1 for the parts outside the CDR3, the full variable domain is DAGVTQSPTHLIKTRGQQVTLRCSPKSGHDTVSWYQQALGQGPQFIFQYYEEEERQRGNFPDRFSGHQFPNYSSELNVNALLLGDSALYLCASSLWQASYNEQFFGPGTRLTVL.

V usage is TRBV18 and J usage is TRBJ1-1; tentatively, D is TRBD1 (5 bases). The germline CDR1 and CDR2 sequences are KGHSH and LQKENI. The CDR3 extends over 13 amino acids. V dropped 5 bases and J dropped 0 bases, with 7 bases sitting between them. The CDR3 DNA is TGTGCCAGCTCAGAGGGGATGAACACTGAAGCTTTCTTT. Amino acids: CASSEGMNTEAFF.

The V call is TRBV28, the J call TRBJ1-4; D gene ambiguous. Trimming cost V 6 bases and J 7 bases, with 6 bases left between them. CDR3 length equals 11 residues. CDR1 and CDR2 from the germline V gene are MDHEN and SYDVKM. CDR3 region: CASRGLEKLFF. For the CDR3, the DNA is TGTGCCAGCAGGGGTCTTGAAAAACTGTTTTTT.

The sample holds a few counts of this clone. The chain is built from TRBV6-4 and TRBJ1-1; no reliable D call. V was shortened by 0 bases and J by 4 bases, with 12 bases between the two germline ends. From germline, CDR1 is MRHNA and CDR2 SNTAGT. This CDR3 spans 15 amino acids. As DNA, the CDR3 is TGTGCCAGCAGTGACTCGATCGGGAAACCCACTGAAGCTTTCTTT. Amino acid sequence: CASSDSIGKPTEAFF.

This clone has only one observation. This rearrangement joins TRBV7-8 to TRBJ2-2, with a possible D match to TRBD2 (5 bases). Germline-derived CDR1 and CDR2 are SGHVS and FQNEAQ. The CDR3 length is 16 residues. Deletions cut 5 bases from V and 4 bases from J, with 17 bases between. CDR3 sequence reads: CASSHQGGGGTGELFF. CDR3 bases: TGTGCCAGCAGCCACCAAGGTGGAGGAGGCACCGGGGAGCTGTTTTTT.

The chain couples TRBV11-2 to TRBJ2-7, with 8 positions matching TRBD2. Germline V gives CDR1 SGHAT, CDR2 FQNNGV. CDR3 size: 15 residues. J gave up 4 bases and V 2 bases, and 7 bases lay outside the gene matches. As DNA, the CDR3 is TGTGCCAGCAGCTTAATTATCGCGGGGGGATACGAGCAGTACTTC. Amino acids: CASSLIIAGGYEQYF.

This chain links TRBV14 with TRBJ1-6; D possibly corresponds to TRBD1 (6 bases). The CDR3 totals 16 residues. Germline V gene sequence: CDR1 SGHDN, CDR2 FVKESK. V lost 1 base and J lost 4, with 11 bases in between. Written as DNA, the CDR3 is TGTGCCAGCAGCCAAGGACAGGTGATTTATAATTCACCCCTCCACTTT. Protein: CASSQGQVIYNSPLHF.

This chain connects TRBV11-1 to TRBJ1-6; tentative D call: TRBD1 (5 bases). CDR1 and CDR2 (germline): SGHAT, FQDESV (reference sequence). The V end lost 2 bases, the J end lost 9 bases, and 11 bases lay between the germline ends. The CDR3 extends over 14 amino acids. This CDR3 reads CASSLLEGRSPLHF. For the CDR3, the DNA is TGTGCCAGCAGCTTATTGGAGGGGCGTTCACCCCTCCACTTT.

Written as DNA, the CDR3 is TGTGCCAGCAGCGTACTGGATGGAGATACGCAGTATTTT. This gives the protein CASSVLDGDTQYF. This chain uses TRBV9 with TRBJ2-3, with unresolved D. V gave up 1 base and J gave up 5 bases, with 8 bases separating them. This CDR3 has 13 amino acids. The V gene's germline CDR1 is SGDLS and CDR2 YYNGEE.